This T cell receptor (beta chain) was sequenced for a study of blood T cell repertoires in COVID-19 (dated by TCRdb to the early 2020s). For the study in its entirety: Samples from collaborators originated in the United States, Italy and Spain and spanned both the acute and convalescent phases of COVID-19. The prospective study material was composed of cDNA or gDNA derived from T cells, B-cell-depleted T cells, or PBMCs. Subjects who had been exposed to COVID-19, were actively infected with it, or had recovered from it provided the deeply sampled blood TCRbeta repertoires that made up the dataset. The repertoires were released in a freely available public database meant as a resource for research on the immune response to SARS-CoV-2. The samples were drawn from the first 160 participants of the ongoing ImmuneRACE study and from 950 to 1,500 subjects provided by 6 global collaborators. The sample metadata nearly always contained a de-identified subject ID, COVID-19 status, age in years and sex. Where HLA class I and class II types were available, the types were taken from metadata supplied by the sample provider, not from assay-based typing. Findings and caveats that apply to the study as a whole: The amount of clinical and demographic metadata varied by source and participant and was provided uncurated.

CDR1 SNHLY and CDR2 FYNNEI are derived from the germline V gene. V and J lose 1 base and 2 bases, and a span of 9 bases separates them. Including cysteine and phenylalanine, the CDR3 has 15 amino acids. Only the CDR3 region is kept as DNA, spanning 45 bases read in frame from base 1. As to this clone: No antigen is known for it. Within one base of it there is no much larger clone, and no base qualities were kept.

Each collaborating institution followed its own protocols to collect whole blood in K2EDTA tubes. For TCRbeta analysis, collaborator samples were shipped as frozen whole blood, as isolated PBMCs, or as DNA extracted from either sample type. TCRbeta CDR3 regions were amplified from genomic DNA by means of the immunoSEQ Assay, a bias-controlled multiplex PCR. As for the authors' bioinformatics: The number of nucleated cells in each sample was estimated from the amplification of reference gene primers within the assay. To quantify the absolute abundance of each unique TCRbeta CDR3 rearrangement, sequence reads were collapsed and filtered. For each sample, productive Simpson clonality was calculated as the square root of Simpson's diversity index across productive rearrangements. What TCRdb holds here is the immuneACCESS table cut down to in-frame rearrangements. Part of the clones is not present; checked against another copy, under half of the missing clones reflect an unresolved V gene, and the others are unexplained. The DNA was the basis for D and trimming; V, J and clone size are from that table. This sample is represented by 250,000 to 350,000 clones; around 83% of them were singletons. The top ten constitute approximately 1.2% of the sample.

The chain was built from TRBV2 and TRBJ1-5, with the D segment identity uncertain. Sequences were obtained from peripheral blood. The origin of this receptor is a woman aged 45-60 years with acute or convalescent COVID-19. The CDR3 here reads CASSEGSRGNQPQHF. The sequenced DNA: TGTGCCAGCAGTGAAGGGTCTCGGGGCAATCAGCCCCAGCATTTT. The full variable domain, with segments outside the CDR3 supplied by the reference TRBV2 and TRBJ1-5 proteins, appears as EPEVTQTPSHQVTQMGQEVILRCVPISNHLYFYWYRQILGQKVEFLVSFYNNEISEKSEIFDDQFSVERPDGSNFTLKIRSTKLEDSAMYFCASSEGSRGNQPQHFGDGTRLSIL.